This T cell receptor (beta chain) stems from a study of T cell clonality in common variable immunodeficiency. Whole-study findings and limits: Reportedly, TCR beta sequences from common variable immunodeficiency showed fewer deletions and N-nucleotide insertions. CVID subjects showed higher TCRbeta clonality than healthy controls. The cause of increased CVID clonality remains unclear without subpopulation sequencing.

This clone was counted ten times or more. Its antigen is not identified. The read ends 3 residues before the CDR3 terminus; that terminus is restored from the germline J gene. Profiling relied on immunoSEQ multiplex PCR, and the TCRdb table lists in-frame clones only, not all of them. Recorded here are tens of thousands of clones, none singletons. CDR3 size: 16 residues. CDR1 is SGHRS, CDR2 YFSETQ, per germline. The ends were cut back, 0 bases at V and 2 bases at J, with 12 bases in the middle. The V gene is TRBV5-1, the J gene TRBJ2-1; D may be TRBD1 (6 bases). This clonotype was obtained from a person between 18 and 75 years old in good health. The sequencing sample was made of peripheral blood mononuclear cells. CDR3 sequence: CASSLDPGDTYNEQFF. The CDR3 bases that were read are TGCGCCAGCAGCTTGGACCCAGGGGATACCTACAATGAG.